The 18 T cell receptor beta chains below come from one sample, sequenced in a study of T cells after yellow fever vaccination. MiXCR was run by TCRdb on the 5' RACE reads, yielding one entry per CDR3 protein. The sample records more than 300,000 distinct CDR3 sequences, over 8.5% being singletons. This specimen was CD4+ T cells sorted from PBMCs, taken 45 days after the yellow fever booster vaccination. The receptors were gathered from a man aged 18-30 years who received the YFV17D yellow fever vaccine.

A few counts support this clonotype. The gene calls are TRBV7-2 and TRBJ2-3; 9 bases are shared with TRBD2. The germline gives CDR1 SGHTA, CDR2 FQGNSA. V shed 1 base, J shed 8 bases, and the junction held 7 bases outside the gene matches. The CDR3 runs to 15 residues. This CDR3 is CASSLVISGGGTQYF. DNA of the CDR3: TGTGCCAGCAGCTTAGTAATTAGCGGGGGTGGTACGCAGTATTTT.

The CDR3 is CSVVPHRGGNTEAFF. As DNA, the CDR3 is TGCAGCGTTGTTCCCCACAGGGGGGGAAACACTGAAGCTTTCTTT. The chain couples TRBV29-1 to TRBJ1-1; 8 positions match TRBD1. With 4 bases clipped from V and 2 bases from J, the junction kept 9 bases outside the gene matches. CDR1 SQVTM and CDR2 ANQGSEA come from the germline V gene. The CDR3 is made up of 15 amino acids.

This clonotype has at least ten counts. The chain joins TRBV7-8 to TRBJ2-1; 7 nucleotides match TRBD2. The CDR3 runs 16 residues. The V and J ends lost 1 base and 0 bases, in that order; junction bases with no gene match: 3. Germline values: CDR1 SGHVS, CDR2 FQNEAQ. CDR3: CASSLVGGSSYNEQFF. CDR3 in DNA: TGTGCCAGCAGCTTAGTCGGGGGGAGCTCCTACAATGAGCAGTTCTTC.

This clonotype turned up a few times. The rearrangement uses TRBV18 and TRBJ2-5; perhaps D is TRBD1 or TRBD2 (5 bases each). The V end was cut by 3 bases, the J end by 1 base, with 12 bases between. CDR3 length: 15 amino acids. The germline CDR1 and CDR2 sequences are KGHSH and LQKENI. The CDR3 loop reads CASSPRGARQETQYF. The CDR3 nucleotides read TGTGCCAGCTCACCCAGAGGGGCCCGCCAAGAGACCCAGTACTTC.

The V gene is TRBV6-5, the J gene TRBJ1-4; a possible D gene is TRBD1 (6 bases). V lost 2 bases, J lost 10 bases, and 14 bases lay in between. The CDR3 totals 14 residues. Germline V gene sequence: CDR1 MNHEY, CDR2 SVGAGI. The CDR3 DNA reads TGTGCCAGCAGTTACAGGGGGGGCGACGGAAAACTGTTTTTT. This translates into CASSYRGGDGKLFF.

The CDR3 loop is CASSLPGGSQETQYF. Here the CDR3 DNA reads TGTGCCAGCAGCTTGCCGGGGGGGAGTCAAGAGACCCAGTACTTC. The chain is built from TRBV5-6 and TRBJ2-5; TRBD2 agrees at 8 bases. CDR3 length: 15 residues. V lost 1 base, J lost 2 bases, and 4 bases stayed unmatched. Germline-derived CDR1 and CDR2 are SGHDT and YYEEEE.

The chain combines TRBV10-3 with TRBJ1-1; D is perhaps TRBD1 (6 bases). The germline V gene encodes CDR1 ENHRY and CDR2 SYGVKD. V lost 2 bases, J lost 3 bases, and 13 bases lay in between. The CDR3 consists of 15 residues. The CDR3 loop reads CAISERTAMDTEAFF. The DNA of the CDR3 is TGTGCCATCAGTGAGAGGACAGCAATGGACACTGAAGCTTTCTTT.

This chain links TRBV7-9 with TRBJ2-3; D gene ambiguous. CDR3 length: 15 residues. Trimming cost V 4 bases and J 0 bases, with 11 bases left between them. The germline gives CDR1 SEHNR, CDR2 FQNEAQ (reference sequence). Here the CDR3 DNA reads TGTGCCAGCAGCTCCTGGGCGGCCAGCACAGATACGCAGTATTTT. It encodes CASSSWAASTDTQYF.

This chain connects TRBV7-8 to TRBJ2-5; possible D gene TRBD1, 5 bases. Germline V gene data show CDR1 as SGHVS and CDR2 as FQNEAQ. Trimming left V 1 base short and J 1 base short, with 7 bases between. The CDR3 contains 14 residues. The CDR3 spells CASSLDQGQETQYF. Written as DNA, the CDR3 is TGTGCCAGCAGCTTAGACCAGGGCCAAGAGACCCAGTACTTC. Combining the CDR3 with reference TRBV7-8 and TRBJ2-5 gives the whole variable domain GAGVSQSPRYKVAKRGQDVALRCDPISGHVSLFWYQQALGQGPEFLTYFQNEAQLDKSGLPSDRFFAERPEGSVSTLKIQRTQQEDSAVYLCASSLDQGQETQYFGPGTRLLVL.

This clonotype was picked up a small number of times. The chain is built from TRBV7-2 and TRBJ1-4; tentatively, D is TRBD1 (5 bases). Trimming removed 7 bases at V and 5 bases at J, with 14 bases between. CDR3 length: 14 residues. CDR1 is SGHTA and CDR2 is FQGNSA in the germline V gene. The DNA of the CDR3 is TGTGCCAGCACCTATACAGGTTTAAATGAAAAACTGTTTTTT. Protein sequence: CASTYTGLNEKLFF.

This clonotype was detected only a few times. The chain uses TRBV9 and TRBJ1-1, with 8 nucleotides matching TRBD1. This CDR3 region has 14 residues. CDR1 is SGDLS and CDR2 is YYNGEE in the germline V gene. With V trimmed by 4 bases and J by 6 bases, 8 bases remained unmatched. The CDR3 loop is CASSPRTGSPEAFF. The DNA of the CDR3 is TGTGCCAGCAGCCCTCGGACAGGGAGTCCTGAAGCTTTCTTT.

This clonotype was seen many times. This chain joins TRBV11-1 and TRBJ2-4, with TRBD1 matching 9 bases. V shed 4 bases and J 6 bases; nucleotides not matched to a gene: 4. Germline values: CDR1 SGHAT, CDR2 FQDESV (reference sequence). CDR3 size: 14 residues. CDR3 protein: CASSSPGQGNIQYF. Written as DNA, the CDR3 is TGTGCCAGCAGCTCACCGGGACAGGGAAACATTCAGTACTTC. Full variable domain (outside the CDR3, taken from reference TRBV11-1 and TRBJ2-4): EAEVAQSPRYKITEKSQAVAFWCDPISGHATLYWYRQILGQGPELLVQFQDESVVDDSQLPKDRFSAERLKGVDSTLKIQPAELGDSAMYLCASSSPGQGNIQYFGAGTRLSVL.

This sequence joins TRBV7-9 and TRBJ2-7; 7 positions agree with TRBD1. This CDR3 has 13 residues. Per germline, CDR1 SEHNR and CDR2 FQNEAQ (reference sequence). V dropped 5 bases and J dropped 4; count of bases not matched to a gene: 5. The CDR3 loop reads CASSQGTAYEQYV. The CDR3 nucleotides read TGTGCCAGCAGCCAGGGGACAGCTTACGAGCAGTACGTC.

This clonotype was found a few times. The gene calls are TRBV5-1 and TRBJ2-1, with a weak D call TRBD1 (5 bases). CDR1 is SGHRS, CDR2 YFSETQ, per germline. CDR3 length: 15 residues. Trimming left V 0 bases short and J 5 bases short, with 12 bases between. The DNA for the CDR3 is TGCGCCAGCAGCTTGGTTTTTGCAGGGAACAATGAGCAGTTCTTC. This gives the protein CASSLVFAGNNEQFF. The full variable domain, completed using reference TRBV5-1 and TRBJ2-1, is KAGVTQTPRYLIKTRGQQVTLSCSPISGHRSVSWYQQTPGQGLQFLFEYFSETQRNKGNFPGRFSGRQFSNSRSEMNVSTLELGDSALYLCASSLVFAGNNEQFFGPGTRLTVL.

This clonotype was recorded a few times. The chain links TRBV5-1 to TRBJ2-3; maybe TRBD2 (5 bases). Germline CDR1 reads SGHRS; CDR2 reads YFSETQ. CDR3 size: 17 residues. The V end was cut by 0 bases, the J end by 0 bases, with 14 bases between. CDR3 in amino acids: CASSLELAIGSTDTQYF. The DNA of the CDR3 is TGCGCCAGCAGCTTGGAGTTAGCGATAGGTAGCACAGATACGCAGTATTTT.

The rearrangement joins TRBV12-3 or TRBV12-4 to TRBJ2-5, with D possibly called TRBD1 or TRBD2 (5 bases each). Trimming pared 3 bases from V and 5 bases from J, leaving 10 bases between. This CDR3 region has 13 residues. The CDR3 DNA reads TGTGCCAGCAGTTTTGAGTGGGGGGAGACCCAGTACTTC. The encoded protein is CASSFEWGETQYF.

The chain is built from TRBV7-2 and TRBJ2-4; TRBD1 aligns across 10 bases. V lost 6 bases and J lost 7; bases outside the gene matches: 6. There are 14 residues in the CDR3. The germline V gene has CDR1 SGHTA and CDR2 FQGNSA. The CDR3 sequence: CASRTTGGANIQYF. The CDR3 bases are TGTGCCAGCAGAACGACAGGGGGCGCCAACATTCAGTACTTC.

In its sample, this clonotype was seen many times. The chain joins TRBV24-1 to TRBJ1-3, with D uncertain. Trimming left V 0 bases short and J 2 bases short, with 10 bases between. The V gene's germline CDR1 is KGHDR and CDR2 SFDVKD. The length of the CDR3 is 16 residues. The CDR3 DNA sequence: TGTGCCACCAGTGATTTGGCAGAACCTCCTGGAAACACCATATATTTT. Its translation: CATSDLAEPPGNTIYF.